A single sample is the source of the 14 T cell receptor beta chains below, sequenced in a study of shared clonotypes between healthy human individuals. This table comes from immunoSEQ multiplex PCR, and its TCRdb copy is limited to in-frame clones, with some not included. The sample has 2 million to 3 million clones; roughly 93% are singletons. Sequenced sample: naive CD4+ T cells from PBMCs. As to subset: CD45RA+ positively selected. The receptors originated from a man aged 18 to 30 in good health. Some clones in this sample may be carry-over from other donors' samples.

The chain uses TRBV28 and TRBJ1-1; unclear D gene. Trimming cost V 7 bases and J 2 bases, with 8 bases left between them. CDR3 size: 12 residues. Per germline, CDR1 MDHEN and CDR2 SYDVKM. The CDR3 DNA reads as TGTGCCAGCAAGGAGTTAAACACTGAAGCTTTCTTT. It yields the protein CASKELNTEAFF.

This chain joins TRBV23-1 and TRBJ1-3; weak D call: TRBD1 (5 bases). TRBV23-1 is placed among ORFs of uncertain function. V dropped 3 bases and J dropped 3 bases, with 12 bases sitting between them. The CDR3 loop spans 15 amino acids. The CDR3 reads CASSQGGVHGNTIYF. The CDR3 coding sequence is TGCGCCAGCAGTCAGGGAGGGGTACATGGAAACACCATATATTTT.

This chain links TRBV5-4 with TRBJ1-1; TRBD1 is a possible D gene (5 bases). Trimming took 4 bases from V and 3 from J, leaving 13 bases between them. The CDR3 consists of 14 residues. Germline V gives CDR1 SGHNT, CDR2 YYREEE (reference sequence). CDR3 region: CASSRGGADTEAFF. The DNA for the CDR3 is TGTGCCAGCAGCCGGGGTGGGGCTGACACTGAAGCTTTCTTT.

J is TRBJ1-5 and V is TRBV7-8, with 7 bases fitting TRBD1. This CDR3 spans 14 amino acids. V trimming: 2 bases; J trimming: 7 bases; junction bases outside the gene matches: 5. Germline CDR1 is SGHVS and CDR2 is FQNEAQ. The CDR3 DNA reads as TGTGCCAGCAGCTTAAGGGACAGAACACAGCCCCAGCATTTT. Its translation: CASSLRDRTQPQHF.

The chain links TRBV7-2 to TRBJ1-5, with D uncertain. Trimming left V 0 bases short and J 4 bases short, with 16 bases between. Germline loops: CDR1 SGHTA, CDR2 FQGNSA. This CDR3 spans 17 amino acids. Here the CDR3 DNA reads TGTGCCAGCAGCTTAGCAGCCAGTGGTTTTATGAATCAGCCCCAGCATTTT. The encoded protein is CASSLAASGFMNQPQHF.

The rearrangement uses TRBV28 and TRBJ2-1; D is possibly TRBD2 (5 bases). The germline V and J ends were trimmed by 2 bases and 8 bases, with 13 bases remaining between them. The CDR3 loop spans 14 amino acids. In germline, CDR1 is MDHEN, CDR2 SYDVKM. The DNA of the CDR3 is TGTGCCAGCAGTTTACCGGGAAGTAGATATGAGCAGTTCTTC. Amino acid sequence: CASSLPGSRYEQFF.

The CDR3: CAISPGTNTGELFF. CDR3 nucleotides: TGTGCCATCAGTCCCGGGACGAACACCGGGGAGCTGTTTTTT. V is TRBV10-3 and J is TRBJ2-2, with D perhaps matching TRBD2 (5 bases). The CDR3 is 14 amino acids. The V gene lost 5 bases and the J gene lost 0 bases, with 7 bases spanning the gap. Germline CDR1 ENHRY, CDR2 SYGVKD.

The rearrangement joins TRBV6-6 to TRBJ2-1; D is uncertain. The CDR3 contains 14 residues. Trimming stripped 0 bases from V and 6 bases from J, with 9 bases between. Per the germline V gene, CDR1 is MNHNY and CDR2 is SVGAGI (reference sequence). In DNA, the CDR3 is TGTGCCAGCAGTTACTCCGCAGTTGCCAATGAGCAGTTCTTC. Translating gives CASSYSAVANEQFF.

This clone was detected once. The chain has TRBV5-1 and TRBJ1-1; 7 bases line up with TRBD1. The CDR3 extends over 16 amino acids. The germline CDR1 and CDR2 sequences are SGHRS and YFSETQ. Trimming cost V 5 bases and J 1 base; bases outside gene matches: 11. The CDR3 spells CASSLTGKGRNTEAFF. The CDR3 nucleotides are TGCGCCAGCAGTCTGACAGGGAAGGGAAGGAACACTGAAGCTTTCTTT.

The gene calls are TRBV28 and TRBJ2-7, with a weak D call TRBD1 (6 bases). CDR1 and CDR2 (germline): MDHEN, SYDVKM. The CDR3 sequence is 14 residues long. V was clipped by 0 bases and J by 6 bases, with 12 bases between them. CDR3 protein: CASSLWDRNGEQYF. Written as DNA, the CDR3 is TGTGCCAGCAGTTTATGGGACAGAAATGGCGAGCAGTACTTC.

The rearrangement links TRBV9 to TRBJ2-2; 8 bases align to TRBD2. CDR3 size: 15 residues. V shed 0 bases, J shed 6 bases, and the junction held 4 bases outside the gene matches. Germline CDR1 reads SGDLS; CDR2 reads YYNGEE. The CDR3 nucleotides read TGTGCCAGCAGCGTAGAAGCGGGAGAGCCCGGGGAGCTGTTTTTT. This sequence encodes CASSVEAGEPGELFF.

The rearrangement uses TRBV7-2 and TRBJ2-7; possible D gene TRBD2, 5 bases. The germline V gene encodes CDR1 SGHTA and CDR2 FQGNSA. Between the trimmed V and J ends, which lost 2 bases and 4 bases, there was a span of 12 bases. This CDR3 spans 14 amino acids. The CDR3: CASSLRDGVYEQYF. The CDR3 DNA follows: TGTGCCAGCAGCTTACGAGACGGGGTGTACGAGCAGTACTTC.

The rearrangement links TRBV27 to TRBJ1-4; D gene ambiguous. The CDR3 consists of 15 residues. The germline V gene has CDR1 MNHEY and CDR2 SMNVEV (reference sequence). Trimming left V 7 bases short and J 3 bases short, with 15 bases between. This chain's CDR3 is CASTPRRTSNEKLFF. CDR3 in DNA: TGTGCCAGCACCCCCCGGAGGACTTCTAATGAAAAACTGTTTTTT.

This sequence joins TRBV5-8 and TRBJ1-3; D is undetermined. V was trimmed by 2 bases and J by 0 bases, leaving 9 bases between them. CDR1 is SGHTS, CDR2 YDEGEE, per germline. CDR3 length equals 15 residues. CDR3 DNA: TGTGCCAGCAGCTTCTATCACCACTCTGGAAACACCATATATTTT. Protein product: CASSFYHHSGNTIYF.